This T cell receptor (beta chain) was profiled in a study of cytomegalovirus exposure and HLA in healthy donors. Study-wide results and limits: Researchers catalogued approximately 160 TCR beta chains as cytomegalovirus-associated. An assumption of roughly uniform sequencing depth across donors underlay the presence/absence analyses. Some public TCRs appeared in many individuals, while most sequences were rare.

Germline CDR1 and CDR2: SGHVS and FNYEAQ. The length of the CDR3 is 16 residues. Trimming removed 2 bases at V and 0 bases at J, with 11 bases between. As for this clone: The antigen is undetermined.

The PCR made use of 60 Vbeta and 13 Jbeta primers. Measured with immunoSEQ multiplex PCR; TCRdb has only the in-frame clones, and not every one. This sample's table reports just over 150,000 clones. The V and J genes are TRBV7-6 and TRBJ1-3, with a possible D match to TRBD1 (6 bases). The TCR comes from a man under 40 in good health and CMV-seronegative. Sequences were obtained from PBMCs. The CDR3 spells CASSLRTGSSGNTIYF. CDR3 DNA sequence: TGTGCCAGCAGCTTAAGAACAGGGAGCTCTGGAAACACCATATATTTT. Combining the CDR3 with reference TRBV7-6 and TRBJ1-3 gives the whole variable domain GAGVSQSPRYKVTKRGQDVALRCDPISGHVSLYWYRQALGQGPEFLTYFNYEAQQDKSGLPNDRFSAERPEGSISTLTIQRTEQRDSAMYRCASSLRTGSSGNTIYFGEGSWLTVV.